This T cell receptor (beta chain) was sequenced during a study of cytomegalovirus exposure and HLA in healthy donors. For the study at large: The study's early data release held about 80 million unique TCRs from HLA-typed donors.

Worth noting for this clone: Its antigen is unknown.

Study-wide results and caveats: Specificity of a few CMV-associated chains for CMV antigens was verified in vitro. Earlier analysis found most TCR beta V segments productive about 87% or about 30% of the time. The only immune exposure information that was available was CMV serostatus.

V was clipped by 6 bases and J by 5 bases; unmatched bases: 12. Germline CDR1 and CDR2: MGHDK and SYGVNS. The CDR3 covers 15 residues. The PCR contained 60 Vbeta and 13 Jbeta primers. Using immunoSEQ multiplex PCR, the repertoire was profiled, and TCRdb retains in-frame clones only, with some absent. This table has 99,000 or so clones, roughly four fifths appearing once. The source is a female donor in good health and CMV-seropositive. The gene calls are TRBV25-1 and TRBJ1-1; 7 bases are shared with TRBD1. The sample comprised PBMCs. CDR3 loop: CASRAYAGGSTEAFF. CDR3 coding DNA: TGTGCCAGCAGAGCTTACGCAGGGGGGAGTACTGAAGCTTTCTTT. Combining the CDR3 with reference TRBV25-1 and TRBJ1-1 gives the whole variable domain EADIYQTPRYLVIGTGKKITLECSQTMGHDKMYWYQQDPGMELHLIHYSYGVNSTEKGDLSSESTVSRIRTEHFPLTLESARPSHTSQYLCASRAYAGGSTEAFFGQGTRLTVV.